This T cell receptor beta chain was captured in a study of T cells after yellow fever vaccination (dated by TCRdb to about 2019). Regarding the research as a whole: The SMART-Seq v4 Ultra Low Input RNA kit was used to prepare libraries from fractions with low cell numbers. To follow T-cell clones before and after both primary and booster YFV17D yellow fever vaccination, bulk TCR alpha and beta repertoires underwent longitudinal sequencing. Two healthy male donors made up the cohort, one aged 18 to 29 years and the other aged 30 to 40 years. Bulk PBMC replicates and cell subsets were isolated from blood drawn at multiple timepoints before and after both primary and secondary immunization. The full study reports these points: Because only a couple of donors were included in the study, the extent to which the findings can be generalized is limited. FACS-sorted repertoires could contain abundant contaminating clonotypes from the bulk population, so computational filtering was required. The secondary T-cell response was weaker than the primary response but faster, peaking on day 5 instead of day 15. After the booster, most of the clones that had expanded following primary vaccination were detected again (just under 97% of CD4 and around nine tenths of CD8), which suggests that memory was broadly maintained. A small fraction of clonotypes appeared in both the CD4 and CD8 compartments, likely as a result of convergent recombination.

This clonotype was found once. There is no known antigen for this receptor. It may be a read error: a sequence one base away is much more abundant. The CDR3 runs 13 amino acids, cysteine and phenylalanine included. Only the CDR3 region is kept as DNA, spanning 39 bases read in frame from base 1. V is shortened by 3 bases, J by 1 base, and the region joining them spans 6 bases. The germline V gene encodes CDR1 SGHNT and CDR2 YENEEA. Reading the label with the study, this specimen's treatment or condition is: live attenuated yellow fever vaccine strain. A standard Ficoll-Paque protocol was used to isolate PBMCs from peripheral blood. CD4 and CD8 T-cell fractions were isolated with Dynabeads CD4 and CD8 positive selection kits. TriZol was used to extract RNA from bulk PBMCs, CD4 and CD8 fractions, and dextramer-positive and dextramer-negative fractions. TCR cDNA was synthesized by 5'RACE template switching, through which a universal primer site and unique molecular identifiers were introduced. cDNA synthesis was primed from both the TCR alpha and TCR beta constant segments. Libraries were amplified in two PCR steps, with sample barcodes and sequencing adapters added in the second step. Sequencing of the libraries was done on either Illumina HiSeq 2500 (2x100 bp) or NovaSeq (2x150 bp). In the original analysis: Demultiplexing of reads and collapsing into UMI consensus sequences were performed with MIGEC, and V(D)J alignment was carried out with MiXCR. Vaccine-responding clonotypes were identified with edgeR using replicate PBMC samples, with FDR below 0.01 and a log2 fold change above 5 up to day 15 being required. Each bulk clonotype was labeled CD4 or CD8 based on which sequenced repertoire, CD4 or CD8, contained the clonotype at higher abundance. TCRdb cleaned the public reads at Q25 with fastp, built clones with MiXCR and kept in-frame beta chains. Every entry covers one CDR3 protein and lists the most common genes and DNA from its rows. TCRdb assigned the V and J calls; the authors' analysis was not used. In this sample the table shows 150,000 to 200,000 distinct CDR3 sequences, approximately 6.7% of which occur a single time. The top ten clonotypes cover about 2.5% of the sample.

Source: CD4+ T cells sorted from PBMCs, taken 5 days after the first yellow fever vaccination. The TCR comes from a man aged 18 to 29 who received the YFV17D yellow fever vaccine. The V gene is TRBV11-3 and the J gene is TRBJ1-1; too little of a D gene remains to name it. CDR3 protein: CASSFTQNTEAFF. The sequenced DNA is TGTGCCAGCAGCTTCACCCAGAACACTGAAGCTTTCTTT.